These 8 T cell receptor beta chains came from one sample sequenced in a study of cytomegalovirus exposure and HLA in healthy donors. Amplification used 60 Vbeta primers and 13 Jbeta primers. Clones were read by immunoSEQ multiplex PCR, and TCRdb kept only the in-frame ones, dropping some. The profile shows about 110,000 clones, more than 65% of them singletons. Source material: PBMCs. These receptors came from a man aged 35 to 55 in good health and CMV-seropositive.

V gene TRBV6-5 combines with J gene TRBJ2-1, with 11 nucleotides matching TRBD2. Trimming at V came to 2 bases and at J to 4 bases, leaving 1 base not matched to a gene. Per the germline V gene, CDR1 is MNHEY and CDR2 is SVGAGI. The CDR3 covers 15 residues. The CDR3, as DNA: TGTGCCAGCAGTTACGTAGCGGGAGGGTACAATGAGCAGTTCTTC. It encodes CASSYVAGGYNEQFF.

The rearrangement links TRBV5-1 to TRBJ2-1; TRBD1 is a possible D gene (6 bases). With 0 bases removed from V and 4 bases from J, the gap between germline ends came to 8 bases. The germline V gene has CDR1 SGHRS and CDR2 YFSETQ. The CDR3 loop spans 14 amino acids. CDR3 protein: CASSLGQAYNEQFF. In nucleotides, the CDR3 is TGCGCCAGCAGCTTGGGACAGGCGTACAATGAGCAGTTCTTC.

This clone was recorded a few times. The gene calls are TRBV7-3 and TRBJ2-1; 9 bases map to TRBD1. With V trimmed by 3 bases and J by 9 bases, 6 bases remained unmatched. The CDR3 contains 14 residues. Germline-derived CDR1 and CDR2 are SGHTA and FQGTGA. CDR3: CASSLGTGNGEQFF. CDR3 sequence (DNA): TGTGCCAGCAGCTTGGGGACAGGGAACGGTGAGCAGTTCTTC.

The V gene is TRBV7-3, the J gene TRBJ2-3; 10 positions match TRBD1. Germline V CDR1 and CDR2: SGHTA, FQGTGA. V lost 5 bases, J lost 3 bases, and 5 bases stayed unmatched. The CDR3 spans 15 residues. Here the CDR3 reads CASSPGQGWTDTQYF. In DNA, the CDR3 is TGTGCCAGCAGCCCGGGACAGGGGTGGACAGATACGCAGTATTTT.

The gene calls are TRBV19 and TRBJ2-1; D is uncertain. CDR3 length equals 14 residues. The germline gives CDR1 LNHDA, CDR2 SQIVND (reference sequence). Trimming shortened V by 6 bases and J by 0 bases, and 9 bases separated the two germline ends. The CDR3 nucleotides are TGTGCCAGTAGAGTTAGCAGCTCCTACAATGAGCAGTTCTTC. This encodes CASRVSSSYNEQFF.

This clone was seen a handful of times. CDR3 in DNA: TGTGCCAGCAGCTTGAGAGGGGGAACAGATACGCAGTATTTT. Its translation is CASSLRGGTDTQYF. This chain uses TRBV11-3 with TRBJ2-3, with D perhaps matching TRBD1 (6 bases). The CDR3 contains 14 residues. Per germline, CDR1 SGHNT and CDR2 YENEEA. V lost 3 bases, J lost 3 bases, and 10 bases lay in between.

CDR3 protein: CASSLGGTVSYEQYF. The DNA of the CDR3 is TGTGCCAGCAGTTTAGGAGGGACAGTCTCCTACGAGCAGTACTTC. The rearrangement joins TRBV27 to TRBJ2-7, with a tentative D call TRBD1 (7 bases). Between the trimmed V and J ends, which lost 2 bases and 0 bases, there was a span of 11 bases. The V gene's germline CDR1 is MNHEY and CDR2 SMNVEV (reference sequence). There are 15 residues in the CDR3.

This chain connects TRBV7-2 to TRBJ1-2; no firm D call. The CDR3 extends over 14 amino acids. Trimming shortened V by 5 bases and J by 1 base, and 11 bases separated the two germline ends. Per the germline V gene, CDR1 is SGHTA and CDR2 is FQGNSA. The CDR3 protein is CASSPLQNNYGYTF. In DNA form, the CDR3 reads TGTGCCAGCAGCCCCCTACAGAATAACTATGGCTACACCTTC.